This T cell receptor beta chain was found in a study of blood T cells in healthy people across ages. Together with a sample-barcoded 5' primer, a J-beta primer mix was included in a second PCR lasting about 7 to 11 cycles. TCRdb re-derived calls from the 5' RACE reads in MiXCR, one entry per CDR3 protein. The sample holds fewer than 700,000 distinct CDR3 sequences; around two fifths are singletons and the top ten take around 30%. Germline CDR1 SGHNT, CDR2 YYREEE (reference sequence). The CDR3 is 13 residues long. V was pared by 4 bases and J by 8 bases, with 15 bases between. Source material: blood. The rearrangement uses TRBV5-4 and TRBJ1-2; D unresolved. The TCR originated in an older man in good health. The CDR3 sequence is CASSPRPGWGYTF. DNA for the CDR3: TGTGCCAGCAGCCCCCGGCCCGGGTGGGGCTACACCTTC. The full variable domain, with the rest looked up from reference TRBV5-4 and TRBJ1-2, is ETGVTQSPTHLIKTRGQQVTLRCSSQSGHNTVSWYQQALGQGPQFIFQYYREEENGRGNFPPRFSGLQFPNYSSELNVNALELDDSALYLCASSPRPGWGYTFGSGTRLTVV.